This T cell receptor (beta chain) came from a study of blood T cells in healthy people across ages. Then a second PCR, running roughly 7 to 11 cycles, was carried out with a sample-barcoded 5' primer and a J-beta primer mix. MiXCR, run by TCRdb on the 5' RACE reads, gives a single entry per CDR3 protein. The sample contains about 970,000 distinct CDR3 sequences, roughly half of which appear only once. The CDR3 spans 13 residues. Germline CDR1 MGHDK, CDR2 SYGVNS. The V end lost 8 bases, the J end lost 5 bases, and 16 bases lay between the germline ends. The sample consisted of blood. The TCR sequence derives from a woman in her fifties or sixties in good health. V usage is TRBV25-1 and J usage is TRBJ2-7; a possible D gene is TRBD2 (5 bases). In DNA form, the CDR3 reads TGTGCCAGCTCTAAGGAGGACCGGAACGAGCAGTACTTC. It is translated as CASSKEDRNEQYF.